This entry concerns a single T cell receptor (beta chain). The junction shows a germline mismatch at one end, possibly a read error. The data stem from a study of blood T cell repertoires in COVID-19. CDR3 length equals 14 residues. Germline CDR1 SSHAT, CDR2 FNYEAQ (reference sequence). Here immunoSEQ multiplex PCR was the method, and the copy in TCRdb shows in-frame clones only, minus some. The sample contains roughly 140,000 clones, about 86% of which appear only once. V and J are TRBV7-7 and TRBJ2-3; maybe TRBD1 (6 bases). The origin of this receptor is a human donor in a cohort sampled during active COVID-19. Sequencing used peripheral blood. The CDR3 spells CASSLGSGADTQYF. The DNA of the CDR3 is TGTGCTAGCAGCTTAGGATCAGGGGCAGATACGCAGTATTTT.